These 20 T cell receptor beta chains were all obtained from the same sample, sequenced in a study of blood T cell repertoires in COVID-19. Clones were sequenced by immunoSEQ multiplex PCR, and TCRdb holds only the in-frame ones, with some missing. The sample lists under 150,000 clones, around 83% occurring once. What was sequenced was peripheral blood. These receptors all come from a man in his forties with active or convalescent COVID-19.

V is TRBV20-1 and J is TRBJ2-5; D is possibly TRBD2 (7 bases). This CDR3 contains 15 residues. V was trimmed by 3 bases and J by 2 bases, leaving 16 bases between them. Germline CDR1 DFQATT, CDR2 SNEGSKA (reference sequence). The CDR3 nucleotides are TGCAGTGCTAGTGGGGGAGGGGGGCAACAAGAGACCCAGTACTTC. Translating it yields CSASGGGGQQETQYF.

V usage is TRBV6-1 and J usage is TRBJ2-3; D unresolved. This CDR3 spans 14 amino acids. In germline, CDR1 is MNHNS, CDR2 SASEGT. Deletions cut 6 bases from V and 1 base from J, with 11 bases between. The CDR3 is CASRREGGTDTQYF. The CDR3 coding sequence is TGTGCCAGCAGGAGAGAAGGAGGCACAGATACGCAGTATTTT.

This clone was counted a single time. V is TRBV9 and J is TRBJ2-5, with 7 nucleotides matching TRBD1. Germline CDR1 and CDR2: SGDLS and YYNGEE. The CDR3 totals 15 residues. The J segment lost 0 bases and the V segment lost 1 base, leaving 3 bases of the junction unmatched. The CDR3 is CASSVSGQYQETQYF. CDR3 nucleotides: TGTGCCAGCAGCGTATCGGGACAGTACCAAGAGACCCAGTACTTC.

This clone appeared a few times. J is TRBJ1-4 and V is TRBV5-1, with 10 bases identical to TRBD1. Losses at the gene ends were 4 bases for V and 7 bases for J; bases not matched to a gene: 4. Germline CDR1 SGHRS, CDR2 YFSETQ. The CDR3 loop spans 14 amino acids. The CDR3 sequence: CASSPGTGVEKLFF. DNA for the CDR3: TGCGCCAGCAGCCCCGGGACAGGGGTTGAAAAACTGTTTTTT.

The J gene is TRBJ1-3, the V gene TRBV15, with TRBD1 identical over 7 bases. The germline gives CDR1 LNHNV, CDR2 YYDKDF (reference sequence). J lost 4 bases, V lost 5 bases, and 11 bases had no gene match. The CDR3 has 16 residues. The CDR3 bases are TGTGCCACCAGCGGGTTGGAGGGGGCGCGAGGAAACACCATATATTTT. It specifies CATSGLEGARGNTIYF.

CDR3 protein: CASSFGGGRGYGYTF. The CDR3 DNA follows: TGTGCCAGCAGTTTTGGTGGGGGCAGGGGCTATGGCTACACCTTC. This chain joins TRBV6-5 and TRBJ1-2; weak D call: TRBD1 (6 bases). The V and J ends lost 4 bases and 4 bases respectively, with 16 bases between them. This CDR3 has 15 amino acids. Germline CDR1 is MNHEY and CDR2 is SVGAGI.

The rearrangement links TRBV3-1 (or the pseudogene TRBV3-2) to TRBJ1-1; the match to TRBD1 covers 8 bases. Germline-derived CDR1 and CDR2 are LGHDT and YNNKEL (reference sequence). The CDR3 spans 14 residues. J was trimmed by 5 bases and V by 5 bases; bases with no gene match: 7. The CDR3 region is CASSSTGVWTEAFF. DNA of the CDR3: TGTGCCAGCAGCTCGACAGGGGTATGGACTGAAGCTTTCTTT.

This clone was seen a few times. The gene calls are TRBV6-1 and TRBJ1-4, with D unresolved. Trimming removed 1 base from V and 3 bases from J, with 9 bases in between. Germline CDR1 is MNHNS and CDR2 is SASEGT. The CDR3 is made up of 15 amino acids. This chain's CDR3 is CASSEGFGSNEKLFF. The CDR3 DNA reads as TGTGCCAGCAGTGAAGGGTTCGGGTCTAATGAAAAACTGTTTTTT.

The V gene is TRBV6-4, the J gene TRBJ2-3, with 7 bases matching TRBD1. CDR3 size: 15 residues. Germline trimming cut 3 bases from V and 8 bases from J; bases unmatched to any gene: 11. Germline V CDR1 and CDR2: MRHNA, SNTAGT. The CDR3 protein is CASSEALGGHGTQYF. In DNA, the CDR3 is TGTGCCAGCAGTGAGGCGTTAGGGGGCCACGGTACGCAGTATTTT.

The rearrangement uses TRBV7-6 and TRBJ2-2, with TRBD1 matching 8 bases. V lost 5 bases to trimming and J lost 1 base; unmatched junction nucleotides: 6. CDR3 length: 16 residues. Germline lookup yields CDR1 SGHVS and CDR2 FNYEAQ. The CDR3 reads CASSPRQGMNTGELFF. DNA of the CDR3: TGTGCCAGCAGCCCGAGACAGGGGATGAACACCGGGGAGCTGTTTTTT.

This clone was found a few times. The chain is built from TRBV7-2 and TRBJ2-7; 7 nucleotides align to TRBD1. Per the germline V gene, CDR1 is SGHTA and CDR2 is FQGNSA. The CDR3 runs 14 residues. Losses at the gene ends were 3 bases for V and 2 bases for J; bases not matched to a gene: 4. The CDR3 sequence: CASSFSGGTYEQYF. CDR3 coding DNA: TGTGCCAGCAGCTTTTCAGGGGGAACCTACGAGCAGTACTTC.

V usage is TRBV9 and J usage is TRBJ1-1; D is perhaps TRBD1 (6 bases). Trimming removed 6 bases at V and 7 bases at J, with 22 bases between. This CDR3 is built from 15 residues. The germline gives CDR1 SGDLS, CDR2 YYNGEE. CDR3 sequence (DNA): TGTGCCAGCACCGCCTCAACAGGGCCTCGTGATGAAGCTTTCTTT. Its protein is CASTASTGPRDEAFF.

The rearrangement uses TRBV3-1 (or the pseudogene TRBV3-2) and TRBJ1-5, with D possibly TRBD1 on 6 matching bases. V was clipped by 1 base and J by 7 bases, with 14 bases between them. This CDR3 has 15 residues. Germline assignment: CDR1 LGHDT and CDR2 YNNKEL (reference sequence). For the CDR3, the DNA is TGTGCCAGCAGCCAAGCTCCAGGGGAGGGACAGCCCCAGCATTTT. This codes for CASSQAPGEGQPQHF.

The chain recombines TRBV6-5 with TRBJ1-6, with D possibly being TRBD1 (5 bases). Between the trimmed V and J ends, which lost 2 bases and 9 bases, there was a span of 14 bases. CDR1 and CDR2 from the germline V gene are MNHEY and SVGAGI. This CDR3 has 15 residues. CDR3 residues: CASSYDDRDVSPLHF. The CDR3 coding sequence is TGTGCCAGCAGTTACGATGACAGAGACGTTTCACCCCTCCACTTT.

V usage is TRBV14 and J usage is TRBJ1-2; D not resolved. The germline V gene encodes CDR1 SGHDN and CDR2 FVKESK. The V end lost 1 base, the J end lost 1 base, and 10 bases lay between the germline ends. The CDR3 has 15 residues. Written as DNA, the CDR3 is TGTGCCAGCAGCCAAGTCTCCGGGGTTAACTATGGCTACACCTTC. It yields the protein CASSQVSGVNYGYTF.

This rearrangement joins TRBV5-6 to TRBJ1-6; D may be TRBD1 (5 bases). This CDR3 spans 15 amino acids. Germline V gives CDR1 SGHDT, CDR2 YYEEEE. V gave up 4 bases and J gave up 3 bases, with 11 bases separating them. CDR3 DNA: TGTGCCAGCAGCGCGGGGGACCGCTATAATTCACCCCTCCACTTT. This encodes CASSAGDRYNSPLHF.

The DNA of the CDR3 is TGTGCCAGCAGTGAAAGAGGGACACTCAACTATGGCTACACCTTC. Protein product: CASSERGTLNYGYTF. The V and J genes are TRBV6-1 and TRBJ1-2; perhaps TRBD1 as D (6 bases). Per germline, CDR1 MNHNS and CDR2 SASEGT. Trimming shortened V by 2 bases and J by 2 bases, and 12 bases separated the two germline ends. The CDR3 is 15 amino acids.

By share, this clone ranks as large. The chain employs TRBV13 and TRBJ2-7; 9 positions match TRBD2. The V gene end was trimmed by 2 bases and the J gene end by 3 bases; junction bases not matched to a gene: 11. The germline V gene encodes CDR1 PRHDT and CDR2 FYEKMQ (reference sequence). The CDR3 has 17 residues. As DNA, the CDR3 is TGTGCCAGCAGCTTAAGAACGGCTAGCGGGAATGACTACGAGCAGTACTTC. Translation gives CASSLRTASGNDYEQYF.

This clone was seen only a few times. CDR3 loop: CASSLGLAGGATDTQYF. CDR3 sequence (DNA): TGTGCCAGCAGCTTGGGACTAGCGGGGGGGGCCACAGATACGCAGTATTTT. The chain is built from TRBV5-4 and TRBJ2-3; 14 bases fit TRBD2. J was trimmed by 2 bases and V by 0 bases; bases with no gene match: 2. Germline V CDR1 and CDR2: SGHNT, YYREEE (reference sequence). The CDR3 sequence is 17 residues long.

V usage is TRBV27 and J usage is TRBJ1-4, with 7 bases fitting TRBD1. The J segment lost 4 bases and the V segment lost 8 bases, leaving 7 bases of the junction unmatched. Germline lookup yields CDR1 MNHEY and CDR2 SMNVEV (reference sequence). The CDR3 totals 14 residues. The CDR3 spells CASGPGQYNEKLFF. CDR3 nucleotide sequence: TGTGCCAGCGGCCCGGGACAGTATAATGAAAAACTGTTTTTT.